These T cell receptor beta chains were read from a single sample in a study of blood T cells in healthy people across ages. In TCRdb, the 5' RACE reads were re-called with MiXCR into one record per CDR3 protein. The data contain roughly 1,800,000 distinct CDR3 sequences, about 50% of them singletons. The specimen was blood. The receptor set was obtained from a woman aged 40 to 50 in good health. CDR3s include the opening cysteine and the closing phenylalanine or tryptophan. D genes are given only for firm matches. Expanded clones get a size class; other rows say once, few or many, or leave the size out.

J gene | D gene | clone size | V gene | CDR3 protein | CDR3 DNA
TRBJ2-7 | TRBD1 | few | TRBV4-3 | CASSQDDDQGAYEQYF | TGCGCCAGCAGCCAAGACGACGATCAGGGGGCTTACGAGCAGTACTTC
TRBJ2-1 | NA | NA | TRBV29-1 | CSVARQVGDEQFF | TGCAGCGTTGCGAGGCAGGTTGGCGATGAGCAGTTCTTC
TRBJ2-5 | TRBD1 | NA | TRBV20-1 | CSAEGQVQETQYF | TGCAGTGCCGAGGGACAGGTCCAAGAGACCCAGTACTTC
TRBJ2-7 | NA | NA | TRBV11-2 | CASSLEFSRNYEQYF | TGTGCCAGCAGCTTAGAATTCTCCAGAAACTACGAGCAGTACTTC
TRBJ2-7 | TRBD2 | NA | TRBV12-3/TRBV12-4 | CASSLGLAVPYNEQYF | TGTGCCAGCAGTTTGGGACTAGCGGTCCCCTACAATGAGCAGTACTTC
TRBJ1-2 | NA | once | TRBV29-1 | CSVELLQGNYGYTF | TGCAGCGTTGAACTCCTACAGGGTAACTATGGCTACACCTTC
TRBJ2-3 | TRBD1 | NA | TRBV6-2/TRBV6-3 | CASSATPQGAYTDTQYF | TGTGCCAGCAGTGCCACACCACAGGGGGCTTACACAGATACGCAGTATTTT
TRBJ1-1 | TRBD1 | once | TRBV5-1 | CASSVDRVLEAFF | TGCGCCAGCAGCGTGGACAGGGTGCTCGAAGCTTTCTTT
TRBJ2-1 | NA | NA | TRBV7-2 | CTSSLGGPEQFF | TGTACCAGCAGCTTAGGGGGGCCGGAGCAGTTCTTC
TRBJ2-7 | NA | once | TRBV6-5 | CASSRLGQISYEQYF | TGTGCCAGCAGCCGCCTAGGGCAAATCTCCTACGAGCAGTACTTC
TRBJ1-2 | TRBD1 | few | TRBV12-3/TRBV12-4 | CASRTGGDGYGYTF | TGTGCCAGCCGGACAGGGGGAGATGGGTATGGCTACACCTTC
TRBJ2-7 | NA | NA | TRBV6-1 | CASSYYHSEQYF | TGTGCCAGCAGCTACTACCACAGCGAGCAGTACTTC
TRBJ2-7 | NA | NA | TRBV6-2/TRBV6-3 | CASSYSPPRLVPSYEQYF | TGTGCCAGCAGTTACTCTCCCCCGCGACTAGTCCCGTCCTACGAGCAGTACTTC
TRBJ1-6 | NA | NA | TRBV14 | CASSQERRSYNSPLHF | TGTGCCAGCAGCCAAGAACGGCGGAGTTATAATTCACCCCTCCACTTT
TRBJ2-5 | NA | NA | TRBV7-2 | CASSSQQGQETQYF | TGTGCCAGCAGCTCCCAACAGGGCCAAGAGACCCAGTACTTC
TRBJ2-7 | TRBD2 | NA | TRBV6-5 | CASSPSWRGGSYEQYF | TGTGCCAGCAGCCCTTCTTGGCGGGGGGGCTCCTACGAGCAGTACTTC
TRBJ2-1 | NA | NA | TRBV9 | CASSARDFSYNEQFF | TGTGCCAGCAGCGCTCGGGACTTCTCCTACAATGAGCAGTTCTTC
TRBJ1-2 | NA | NA | TRBV7-8 | CASSPPQVNYGYTF | TGTGCCAGCAGCCCCCCGCAGGTTAACTATGGCTACACCTTC
TRBJ1-5 | TRBD1 | NA | TRBV27 | CASSARDRQPQHF | TGTGCCAGCAGTGCGCGGGACAGGCAGCCCCAGCATTTT
TRBJ2-5 | NA | few | TRBV5-5 | CASDVGQETQYF | TGTGCCAGCGATGTAGGGCAAGAGACCCAGTACTTC
TRBJ2-1 | NA | NA | TRBV6-2/TRBV6-3 | CASNRRGAYNEQFF | TGTGCCAGCAATAGGAGGGGGGCGTACAATGAGCAGTTCTTC
TRBJ2-5 | TRBD2 | NA | TRBV15 | CATSRDSGGETQYF | TGTGCCACCAGCAGAGATTCGGGGGGGGAGACCCAGTACTTC
TRBJ2-3 | NA | NA | TRBV28 | CASTWGGLPSTDTQYF | TGTGCCAGCACCTGGGGGGGCCTCCCTAGCACAGATACGCAGTATTTT
TRBJ1-2 | NA | NA | TRBV29-1 | CSVEEEQDANYGYTF | TGCAGCGTTGAAGAAGAACAGGATGCTAACTATGGCTACACCTTC
TRBJ1-2 | TRBD1 | once | TRBV6-5 | CASKPGQTGGRGGYTF | TGTGCCAGCAAGCCGGGACAGACTGGCGGGCGAGGAGGCTACACCTTC
TRBJ1-2 | NA | few | TRBV6-5 | CASSKGWSIYGYTF | TGTGCCAGCAGCAAGGGCTGGTCTATCTATGGCTACACCTTC
TRBJ2-5 | NA | NA | TRBV7-9 | CASSAIRGALETQYF | TGTGCCAGCAGCGCGATTCGGGGGGCACTAGAGACCCAGTACTTC
TRBJ2-1 | NA | NA | TRBV7-8 | CASSLVRGAGSGTLRRGEQFF | TGTGCCAGCAGCTTGGTTAGGGGGGCAGGGTCTGGAACCTTAAGACGGGGTGAGCAGTTCTTC
TRBJ2-7 | NA | NA | TRBV20-1 | CSARDGGGYNEQYF | TGCAGTGCTAGAGATGGAGGGGGTTACAATGAGCAGTACTTC
TRBJ2-7 | TRBD2 | NA | TRBV7-2 | CASSFNAGVNYEQYF | TGTGCCAGCAGCTTTAATGCGGGGGTGAACTACGAGCAGTACTTC
TRBJ1-5 | NA | NA | TRBV20-1 | CSAARGGSYQPQHF | TGCAGTGCTGCCAGAGGGGGATCTTATCAGCCCCAGCATTTT
TRBJ2-3 | NA | few | TRBV20-1 | CSAVSDRHVADTQYF | TGCAGTGCAGTATCCGACAGGCATGTCGCAGATACGCAGTATTTT
TRBJ2-7 | TRBD1 | NA | TRBV7-2 | CASSSATGGKDYEQYF | TGTGCCAGCAGCTCAGCGACAGGGGGGAAGGACTACGAGCAGTACTTC
TRBJ1-4 | NA | NA | TRBV4-2 | CASSQLGEATNEKLFF | TGTGCCAGCAGCCAATTAGGAGAGGCAACTAATGAAAAACTGTTTTTT
TRBJ2-3 | TRBD2 | NA | TRBV12-3/TRBV12-4 | CASSNRERAGGRTDTQYF | TGTGCCAGCAGTAACCGGGAAAGGGCGGGGGGCCGCACAGATACGCAGTATTTT
TRBJ2-3 | NA | NA | TRBV12-3/TRBV12-4 | CASSYPQGSDTQYF | TGTGCCAGCAGTTACCCCCAGGGCTCAGATACGCAGTATTTT
TRBJ2-7 | NA | NA | TRBV7-9 | CASSHRDHYEQYF | TGTGCCAGCAGCCACCGGGACCATTACGAGCAGTACTTC
TRBJ2-5 | NA | NA | TRBV6-2/TRBV6-3 | CASRERDPRETQYF | TGTGCCAGCAGAGAACGGGATCCTCGCGAGACCCAGTACTTC